This TCR beta chain was recorded in a study of shared clonotypes between healthy human individuals. Background on the study: CD4 naive and CD4 memory each took three plates per donor, while CD8 naive took two and CD8 memory one. Study conclusions and caveats: The study found lower generation probabilities in non-shared clonotypes than in those shared by all four donors. Among the subsets, naive ones generally showed larger estimated richness than memory ones.

Libraries were prepared by immunoSEQ multiplex PCR; TCRdb keeps only in-frame clonotypes and omits some of them. The sample holds about 1.5 million clones, approximately 98% seen once. Nashville, Tennessee was home to all donors, who were Caucasian adults. The CDR3 sequence is 14 residues long. V lost 8 bases, J lost 0 bases, and 12 bases lay in between. The germline V gene has CDR1 SGDLS and CDR2 YYNGEE. A note on this clone: Its antigen is unidentified.

The genes are TRBV9 and TRBJ2-4, with D perhaps given as TRBD1 or TRBD2 (5 bases each). The sequencing sample was made of naive CD4+ T cells sorted from blood. Subset indicated: CD45RA+ positively selected. This clonotype originated in a man aged 25 to 45 in good health. DNA of the CDR3: TGTGCCAGTGGGGCGGAGGTAGCCAAAAACATTCAGTACTTC. Translation: CASGAEVAKNIQYF.